Listed below are T cell receptor beta chains from one sample, sequenced in a study of monozygotic twins with cystic fibrosis. Measured with immunoSEQ multiplex PCR; TCRdb has only the in-frame clones, and not every one. The repertoire holds 25,000 to 30,000 clones, with 85% as singletons. The sequenced sample consisted of blood. The receptors shown here come from a girl aged 2-15 years with cystic fibrosis. Each CDR3 is given with its conserved first and last residue. D genes are given only for firm matches.

CDR3 protein: CASSRGANPYNEQFF
V gene: TRBV27
D gene: .

CDR3 protein: CASSSTGTSGSTDTQYF
V gene: TRBV7-9
D gene: TRBD2

CDR3 protein: CAISESTNNEQFF
V gene: TRBV10-3
D gene: .

CDR3 protein: CASTRATGRYTF
V gene: TRBV19
D gene: TRBD1

CDR3 protein: CASGGDRENTEAFF
V gene: TRBV6-5
D gene: TRBD1

CDR3 protein: CASSLSPGELFF
V gene: TRBV27
D gene: .

CDR3 protein: CSVAPEKRSEQYF
V gene: TRBV29-1
D gene: .

CDR3 protein: CASSLSGTTDTQYF
V gene: TRBV27
D gene: .

CDR3 protein: CASSERSMNTEAFF
V gene: TRBV6-1
D gene: .

CDR3 protein: CASSVGRNTEAFF
V gene: TRBV9
D gene: .

CDR3 protein: CASSLSDSNYGYTF
V gene: TRBV6-5
D gene: .

CDR3 protein: CASSLEMNTEAFF
V gene: TRBV6-4
D gene: .

CDR3 protein: CASSQDLWGYGYTF
V gene: TRBV4-1
D gene: .

CDR3 protein: CASTQKPVYEQYF
V gene: TRBV27
D gene: .

CDR3 protein: CASRASGNTEAFF
V gene: TRBV19
D gene: .

CDR3 protein: CASSYSGGASQPQHF
V gene: TRBV6-5
D gene: .

CDR3 protein: CASSLWATQETQYF
V gene: TRBV5-1
D gene: .

CDR3 protein: CASSLGGTGNTIYF
V gene: TRBV5-1
D gene: TRBD1

CDR3 protein: CAWSQALGGLNTGELFF
V gene: TRBV30
D gene: .

CDR3 protein: CASSGVRPTGAEAFF
V gene: TRBV6-1
D gene: .

CDR3 protein: CASSLRDRDSYGYTF
V gene: TRBV27
D gene: TRBD1

CDR3 protein: CSVEFPPSGNTIYF
V gene: TRBV29-1
D gene: .